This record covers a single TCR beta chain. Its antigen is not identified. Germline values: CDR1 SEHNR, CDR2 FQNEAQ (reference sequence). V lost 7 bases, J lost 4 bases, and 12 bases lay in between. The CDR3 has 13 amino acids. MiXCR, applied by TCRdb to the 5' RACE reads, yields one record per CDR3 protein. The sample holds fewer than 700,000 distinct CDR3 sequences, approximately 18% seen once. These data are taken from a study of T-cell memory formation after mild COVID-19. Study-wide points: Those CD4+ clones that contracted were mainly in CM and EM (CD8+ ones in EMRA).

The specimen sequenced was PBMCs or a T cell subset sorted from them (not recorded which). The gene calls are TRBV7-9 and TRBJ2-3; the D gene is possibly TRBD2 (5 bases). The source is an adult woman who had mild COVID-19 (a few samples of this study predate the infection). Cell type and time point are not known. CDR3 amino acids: CASTLERADTQYF. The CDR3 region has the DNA TGTGCCAGCACCCTGGAGAGGGCAGATACGCAGTATTTT.